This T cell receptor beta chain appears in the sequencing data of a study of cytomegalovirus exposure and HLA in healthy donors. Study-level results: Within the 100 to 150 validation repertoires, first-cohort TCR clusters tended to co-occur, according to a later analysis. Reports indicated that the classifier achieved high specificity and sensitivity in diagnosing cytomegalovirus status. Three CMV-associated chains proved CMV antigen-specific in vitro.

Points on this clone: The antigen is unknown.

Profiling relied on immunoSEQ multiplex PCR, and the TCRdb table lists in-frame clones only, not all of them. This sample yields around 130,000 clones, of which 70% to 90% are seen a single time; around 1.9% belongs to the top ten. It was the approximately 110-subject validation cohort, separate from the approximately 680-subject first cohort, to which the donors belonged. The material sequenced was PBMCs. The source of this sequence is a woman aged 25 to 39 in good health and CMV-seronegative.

The DNA of the CDR3 is TGTGCCAGCAGCTTAGGCCGACTAGCGGGGGGAGGAGATACGCAGTATTTT. Protein sequence: CASSLGRLAGGGDTQYF. V gene TRBV13 combines with J gene TRBJ2-3; 13 bases map to TRBD2. CDR1 and CDR2 (germline): PRHDT, FYEKMQ (reference sequence). The trim removed 0 bases at V and 5 bases at J, leaving 5 bases unmatched. This CDR3 region has 17 residues.